This T cell receptor beta chain was captured by sequencing in a study of blood T cell repertoires in COVID-19 (dated by TCRdb to 2018 to 2021). Context from the whole study: The collaborator samples originated in the United States, Italy and Spain and spanned the acute and convalescent phases of COVID-19. A freely available public database, intended as a resource for researchers studying the immune response to SARS-CoV-2, is where the repertoires were released. The material from the prospective study consisted of cDNA or gDNA derived from T cells, B-cell-depleted T cells, or PBMCs. Where HLA class I and class II types were available, the types were taken from metadata supplied by the sample provider, not from assay-based typing. The samples were drawn from the first 160 participants of the ongoing ImmuneRACE study and from about 1,200 subjects provided by 6 global collaborators. Deeply sampled blood TCRbeta repertoires from subjects exposed to, actively infected with, or recovered from COVID-19 were included in the dataset. A de-identified subject ID, COVID-19 status, age in years and sex were almost always included in the sample metadata.

Worth noting for this clone: Its antigen is unknown. No per-base quality is available; no much larger clone lies one base away.

In the prospective study, participants were about 18 to 90 years old, resided in 24 geographic areas of the United States, and were enrolled through a virtual design. In the prospective study, cohorts were assigned on the basis of participant-reported clinical history obtained from a screening survey and a study questionnaire. Exposed participants had been in contact, within 2 weeks of entering the study, with a person who had a PCR-confirmed or clinician-diagnosed case of COVID-19. In the prospective study, mobile phlebotomists collected whole blood, serum and a nasopharyngeal or oropharyngeal swab from each participant. Prospective study participants could optionally give additional blood draws and questionnaires over an approximately two-month period. Before DNA extraction, prospective study blood samples were shipped either frozen or at room temperature. TCRbeta CDR3 regions were amplified from genomic DNA using the immunoSEQ Assay, a bias-controlled multiplex PCR. In the original analysis: The number of nucleated cells in each sample was estimated by amplification of reference gene primers within the assay. To quantify the absolute abundance of each unique TCRbeta CDR3 rearrangement, sequence reads were collapsed and filtered. Productive Simpson clonality was computed per sample as the square root of Simpson's diversity index over productive rearrangements. TCRdb holds this immuneACCESS table with in-frame rearrangements only. Some clones are missing; in checked studies, unresolved V genes explain under half, and the rest has no known cause. Clonal size and the V and J genes are those of that table, whereas D and trimming came from the DNA. The table for this sample lists about 430,000 clones; over 75% of them were counted only once. Jointly, the top ten make up about 1.4% of the sample.

On the study overall, not on this receptor specifically: The amount of clinical and demographic metadata varied by source and participant and was provided uncurated.

The sequence was obtained from a woman between 18 and 29 years old who had been exposed to COVID-19. The sample taken for sequencing was PBMCs or T cells enriched from blood (not recorded which).

The CDR3 reads CASNGLQGNEQFF. The DNA reads as follows: TGTGCCAGCAACGGCCTCCAGGGCAATGAGCAGTTCTTC. Recombination connected TRBV3-1 (or the pseudogene TRBV3-2) to TRBJ2-1; a tentative D match to TRBD1 spans 5 bases. Taken from cysteine to phenylalanine, the CDR3 has 13 residues. Only the CDR3 part of the read is kept: 39 bases, read in frame from the first base. The trim is 7 bases for V and 6 bases for J, with a gap of 13 bases between the germline ends. As encoded in the germline V gene (reference sequence), CDR1 is LGHDT while CDR2 is YNNKEL.